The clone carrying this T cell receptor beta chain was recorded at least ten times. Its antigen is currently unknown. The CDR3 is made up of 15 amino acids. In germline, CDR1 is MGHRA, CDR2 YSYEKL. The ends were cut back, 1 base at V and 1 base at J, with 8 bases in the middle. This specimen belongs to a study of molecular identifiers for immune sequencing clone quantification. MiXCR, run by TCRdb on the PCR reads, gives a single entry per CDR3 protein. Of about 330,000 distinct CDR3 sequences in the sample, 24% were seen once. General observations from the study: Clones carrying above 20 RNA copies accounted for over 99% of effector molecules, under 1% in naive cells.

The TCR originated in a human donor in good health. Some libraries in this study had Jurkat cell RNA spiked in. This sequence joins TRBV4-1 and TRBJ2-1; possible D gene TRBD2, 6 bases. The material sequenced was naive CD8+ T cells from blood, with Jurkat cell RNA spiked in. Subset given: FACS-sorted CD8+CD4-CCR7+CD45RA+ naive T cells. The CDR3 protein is CASSQATSSYNEQFF. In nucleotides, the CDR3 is TGCGCCAGCAGCCAAGCGACTAGTTCCTACAATGAGCAGTTCTTC.